The 19 T cell receptor beta chains below all came from one sample that was sequenced in a study of T cells in Graves' hyperthyroidism and ophthalmopathy (dated by TCRdb to the late 2010s). Library generation was performed with multiplex PCR. The listed sequencing device is Illumina HiSeq 2000. Amplification of TCR beta CDR3 regions was carried out from RNA transcripts. For the first round of RT-PCR on the TCR CDR3, the HTBI primer set was used together with the Qiagen OneStep RT-PCR kit. In-frame beta chains were kept once TCRdb had trimmed the public reads at Q25 with fastp and called clones with MiXCR. Every CDR3 protein is listed once, alongside the most common genes and DNA of its rows. Counted in this sample were 450,000 to 500,000 distinct CDR3 sequences; approximately 23% of them appeared once. Clones ranked in the top ten supply 49% of the sample. The sample was blood. The source is a woman between 65 and 79 years old with Graves' ophthalmopathy.

This sequence joins TRBV3-1 and TRBJ1-1, with no clear D. Trimming shortened V by 0 bases and J by 8 bases, and 16 bases separated the two germline ends. The germline V gene encodes CDR1 LGHDT and CDR2 YNNKEL (reference sequence). This CDR3 is built from 15 residues. The CDR3 bases are TGTGCCAGCAGCCAAGACTTCGTCGTTAGAACAGAAGCTTTCTTT. Translated, it gives CASSQDFVVRTEAFF. The variable domain in full, completed from reference TRBV3-1 and TRBJ1-1, reads DTAVSQTPKYLVTQMGNDKSIKCEQNLGHDTMYWYKQDSKKFLKIMFSYNNKELIINETVPNRFSPKSPDKAHLNLHINSLELGDSAVYFCASSQDFVVRTEAFFGQGTRLTVV.

The chain recombines TRBV28 with TRBJ2-1; 7 nucleotides align to TRBD2. The germline CDR1 and CDR2 sequences are MDHEN and SYDVKM. V lost 3 bases, J lost 5 bases, and 7 bases stayed unmatched. The CDR3 has 15 residues. In DNA, the CDR3 is TGTGCCAGCAGTTTTATGGGAGGGATGAACAATGAGCAGTTCTTC. It translates to CASSFMGGMNNEQFF.

The V gene is TRBV2, the J gene TRBJ2-5, with a weak D call TRBD1 (6 bases). Germline CDR1 SNHLY, CDR2 FYNNEI. V was clipped by 3 bases and J by 0 bases, with 11 bases between them. This CDR3 has 15 residues. CDR3 DNA sequence: TGTGCCAGCAGTGAGACAGGAACGTACCAAGAGACCCAGTACTTC. Protein: CASSETGTYQETQYF. The full variable domain, in which reference TRBV2 and TRBJ2-5 provide the parts outside the CDR3, is EPEVTQTPSHQVTQMGQEVILRCVPISNHLYFYWYRQILGQKVEFLVSFYNNEISEKSEIFDDQFSVERPDGSNFTLKIRSTKLEDSAMYFCASSETGTYQETQYFGPGTRLLVL.

This clonotype was observed many times. This sequence joins TRBV27 and TRBJ2-1; 12 bases map to TRBD1. The length of the CDR3 is 14 residues. The trim removed 5 bases at V and 10 bases at J, leaving 6 bases unmatched. From germline, CDR1 is MNHEY and CDR2 SMNVEV (reference sequence). CDR3 sequence (DNA): TGTGCCAGCAGTCCCTCCGGGACAGGGGGCGAGCAGTTCTTC. Protein product: CASSPSGTGGEQFF.

Details on this clonotype: This sequence may be a read error, since a much larger clone differs from it by one base. The V gene is TRBV6-1, the J gene TRBJ1-5, with 9 bases lining up with TRBD1. The DNA matches TRBJ2-3 better at its end, which makes the J call doubtful. The germline V gene has CDR1 MNHNS and CDR2 SASEGT. The CDR3 sequence is 15 residues long. CDR3 amino acids: CASTWDRVGNQPQYF. The CDR3 DNA sequence: TGTGCCAGCACCTGGGACAGGGTGGGCAATCAGCCCCAGTATTTT.

The gene calls are TRBV5-1 and TRBJ2-3; no firm D call. The ends were cut back, 1 base at V and 1 base at J, with 7 bases in the middle. Germline values: CDR1 SGHRS, CDR2 YFSETQ. This CDR3 contains 14 residues. CDR3 bases: TGCGCCAGCAGCTTGCCGGACCGCACAGATACGCAGTATTTT. Its translation: CASSLPDRTDTQYF.

This clonotype came up a few times. The chain couples TRBV6-5 to TRBJ1-2; D is uncertain. In germline, CDR1 is MNHEY, CDR2 SVGAGI. Between the trimmed V and J ends, which lost 0 bases and 4 bases, there was a span of 9 bases. The CDR3 extends over 14 amino acids. The DNA of the CDR3 is TGTGCCAGCAGTTACTCGAATACGGGCTATGGCTACACCTTC. Translation: CASSYSNTGYGYTF.

This clonotype was counted ten times or more. The chain employs TRBV12-3 or TRBV12-4 and TRBJ2-1; D remains ambiguous. Deletions cut 6 bases from V and 8 bases from J, with 11 bases between. CDR3 length: 12 residues. CDR3 in DNA: TGTGCCAGCAGCCTGACTCTCGATGAGCAGTTCTTC. It is translated as CASSLTLDEQFF.

This chain joins TRBV9 and TRBJ2-2; D might be TRBD2 (6 bases). V dropped 3 bases and J dropped 6 bases, with 15 bases sitting between them. CDR1 and CDR2 (germline): SGDLS, YYNGEE. This CDR3 has 15 residues. CDR3: CASSASGLTAGELFF. The CDR3 bases are TGTGCCAGCAGCGCTTCGGGACTCACGGCCGGGGAGCTGTTTTTT.

The chain uses TRBV19 and TRBJ2-2; D is uncertain. V was clipped by 6 bases and J by 2 bases, with 13 bases between them. The CDR3 sequence is 15 residues long. The germline gives CDR1 LNHDA, CDR2 SQIVND (reference sequence). CDR3 residues: CASRGWAANTGELFF. The CDR3 coding sequence is TGTGCCAGTAGGGGATGGGCAGCAAACACCGGGGAGCTGTTTTTT.

There are a few counts of this clonotype. The genes are TRBV3-1 and TRBJ1-2, with 7 positions matching TRBD1. Germline CDR1 is LGHDT and CDR2 is YNNKEL (reference sequence). The junction had 5 bases not matched to a gene; V was cut back by 3 bases and J by 4 bases. The CDR3 covers 14 residues. CDR3 DNA sequence: TGTGCCAGCAGCCAGGTGACAGGGTTCTATGGCTACACCTTC. The encoded protein is CASSQVTGFYGYTF.

The V gene is TRBV7-9, the J gene TRBJ1-5, with D possibly TRBD1 on 6 matching bases. The CDR3 totals 15 residues. V dropped 1 base and J dropped 7 bases, with 14 bases sitting between them. Germline-derived CDR1 and CDR2 are SEHNR and FQNEAQ (reference sequence). CDR3 region: CASSLGGALGQPQHF. CDR3 in DNA: TGTGCCAGCAGCTTAGGGGGGGCCCTAGGACAGCCCCAGCATTTT.

The genes are TRBV18 and TRBJ2-2; D might be TRBD1 (5 bases). Trimming took 2 bases from V and 3 from J, leaving 10 bases between them. This CDR3 is built from 15 residues. Germline CDR1 KGHSH, CDR2 LQKENI. CDR3 sequence (DNA): TGTGCCAGCTCACCAACACAGGTCGACACCGGGGAGCTGTTTTTT. It is translated as CASSPTQVDTGELFF.

For this clonotype: A much larger clone lies a single base off, so this may be a read error. The rearrangement links TRBV28 to TRBJ2-5; D ambiguous. This CDR3 contains 15 residues. In germline, CDR1 is MDHEN, CDR2 SYDVKM. CDR3 nucleotides: TGTGCCGGCAGTTCCCCCGCGGCAGGACAAGAGACCCAGTACTTC. Protein product: CAGSSPAAGQETQYF.

This sequence joins TRBV28 and TRBJ2-5; the match to TRBD1 covers 7 bases. CDR3 size: 11 residues. The V gene's germline CDR1 is MDHEN and CDR2 SYDVKM. Trimming removed 5 bases from V and 13 bases from J; junction bases left unmatched: 7. The CDR3 loop reads CASSVDRASYF. The CDR3 DNA reads as TGTGCCAGCAGTGTCGACAGGGCTTCGTACTTC.

This clonotype has just a few counts. The V and J genes are TRBV5-1 and TRBJ2-3; D is possibly TRBD2 (5 bases). This CDR3 contains 15 residues. The V and J ends lost 1 base and 7 bases respectively, with 16 bases between them. From germline, CDR1 is SGHRS and CDR2 YFSETQ. The CDR3, as DNA: TGCGCCAGCAGCTTGTCCGGTGGGAGCATGAATACGCAGTATTTT. Translation: CASSLSGGSMNTQYF.

The chain employs TRBV13 and TRBJ1-6, with a tentative D call TRBD1 (5 bases). V dropped 3 bases and J dropped 4 bases, with 10 bases sitting between them. This CDR3 region has 15 residues. Germline V gene data show CDR1 as PRHDT and CDR2 as FYEKMQ (reference sequence). The chain's CDR3 is CASSLEGTYNSPLHF. The CDR3 nucleotides are TGTGCCAGCAGCTTGGAAGGGACGTATAATTCACCCCTCCACTTT.

This clonotype was counted only a few times. The J gene is TRBJ2-5, the V gene TRBV6-2 or TRBV6-3; TRBD2 matches at 9 bases. The length of the CDR3 is 15 residues. Germline CDR1 MNHEY, CDR2 SVGEGT. Trimming removed 6 bases from V and 3 bases from J; junction bases left unmatched: 8. CDR3 coding DNA: TGTGCCAGCAGCTATAGCGGGAGACATGAAGAGACCCAGTACTTC. Its protein product is CASSYSGRHEETQYF.

The rearrangement uses TRBV5-5 and TRBJ1-3, with D possibly TRBD1 on 5 matching bases. Trimming removed 3 bases at V and 0 bases at J, with 10 bases between. The CDR3 length is 15 residues. CDR1 is SGHKS and CDR2 is YYEKEE in the germline V gene (reference sequence). CDR3: CASSSGTVSGNTIYF. CDR3 DNA: TGTGCCAGCAGCTCCGGGACGGTCTCTGGAAACACCATATATTTT.